This T cell receptor beta chain was retrieved from a study of response to subunit inactivated influenza vaccine. TCRdb re-analysed the RT-PCR reads in MiXCR, keeping a single row per CDR3 protein. The sample consists of roughly 760,000 distinct CDR3 sequences, around 21% of them appearing once. Study-wide findings and caveats: The authors proposed limited new T cell recruitment per seasonal influenza vaccination.

As to this clonotype: Its matching antigen is unknown.

Unmatched junction bases numbered 10, after V lost 7 bases and J lost 5 bases. The CDR3 covers 15 residues. The V gene is TRBV12-3 or TRBV12-4, the J gene TRBJ2-5, with TRBD2 identical over 10 bases. This receptor was identified in a man aged 45-65 years who received an inactivated influenza vaccine. The sample was PBMCs from blood, taken less than 6 days after vaccination. CDR3 amino acids: CASKFGTSAVETQYF. The CDR3 DNA follows: TGTGCCAGCAAATTCGGGACTAGCGCTGTTGAGACCCAGTACTTC.